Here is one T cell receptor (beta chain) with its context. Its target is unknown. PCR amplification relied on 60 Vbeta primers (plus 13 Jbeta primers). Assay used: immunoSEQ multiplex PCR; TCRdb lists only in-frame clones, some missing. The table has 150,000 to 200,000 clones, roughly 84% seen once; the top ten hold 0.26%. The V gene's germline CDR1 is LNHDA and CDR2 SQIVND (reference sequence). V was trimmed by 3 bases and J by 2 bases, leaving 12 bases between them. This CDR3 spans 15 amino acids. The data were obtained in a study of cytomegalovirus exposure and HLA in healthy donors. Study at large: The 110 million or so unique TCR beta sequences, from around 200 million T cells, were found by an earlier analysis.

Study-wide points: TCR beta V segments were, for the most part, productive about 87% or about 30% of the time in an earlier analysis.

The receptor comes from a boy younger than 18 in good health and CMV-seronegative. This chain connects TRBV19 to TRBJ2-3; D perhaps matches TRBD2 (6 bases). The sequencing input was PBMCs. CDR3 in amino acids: CASSIIGGDTDTQYF. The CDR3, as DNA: TGTGCCAGTAGTATCATAGGCGGGGACACAGATACGCAGTATTTT.